These 11 T cell receptor beta chains came from one sample sequenced in a study of T cell repertoires in cytomegalovirus infection. TCRdb analysed the reads with MiXCR anew, one entry per CDR3 protein. Of around 290,000 distinct CDR3 sequences in the sample, about 26% were seen once. The specimen sequenced was PBMCs. These TCRs come from a human donor in good health (CMV status not recorded). Some clones in this sample may be carry-over from other donors' samples.

Here the CDR3 DNA reads TGTGCCAGCAACATAGCGGGAGGGCAAGAGACCCAGTACTTC. Translating it yields CASNIAGGQETQYF. J is TRBJ2-5 and V is TRBV6-1, with 11 positions matching TRBD2. CDR1 is MNHNS and CDR2 is SASEGT in the germline V gene. The J segment lost 2 bases and the V segment lost 7 bases, leaving 3 bases of the junction unmatched. The CDR3 is 14 amino acids.

The chain is built from TRBV6-5 and TRBJ2-7; maybe TRBD2 (5 bases). Between the trimmed V and J ends, which lost 1 base and 4 bases, there was a span of 26 bases. Germline CDR1 reads MNHEY; CDR2 reads SVGAGI. The CDR3 extends over 19 amino acids. The CDR3: CASSYLAPRVIGPGYEQYF. DNA of the CDR3: TGTGCCAGCAGTTACTTGGCCCCGAGGGTTATAGGCCCAGGATACGAGCAGTACTTC.

The rearrangement links TRBV6-1 to TRBJ1-5; the D is unclear. CDR3 length equals 15 residues. CDR1 MNHNS and CDR2 SASEGT come from the germline V gene. V was shortened by 4 bases and J by 0 bases, with 10 bases between the two germline ends. The CDR3 DNA follows: TGTGCCAGCAGTGGAGAGCAGTATAGCAATCAGCCCCAGCATTTT. The encoded protein is CASSGEQYSNQPQHF.

The chain couples TRBV5-1 to TRBJ2-1, with 7 positions matching TRBD2. This CDR3 has 12 residues. The V gene end was trimmed by 9 bases and the J gene end by 6 bases; junction bases not matched to a gene: 6. Germline CDR1 is SGHRS and CDR2 is YFSETQ. The CDR3 region is CATGRERNEQFF. DNA for the CDR3: TGCGCCACGGGGAGGGAGCGCAATGAGCAGTTCTTC.

Only a few counts were recorded for this clonotype. V is TRBV7-8 and J is TRBJ1-2; a weak D match, TRBD1 (5 bases). CDR1 and CDR2 from the germline V gene are SGHVS and FQNEAQ. CDR3 length equals 13 residues. Trimming left V 2 bases short and J 8 bases short, with 12 bases between. CDR3 protein: CASSLIQGSGYTF. The DNA of the CDR3 is TGTGCCAGCAGCTTAATCCAGGGTTCCGGCTACACCTTC. Filled out from reference TRBV7-8 and TRBJ1-2, the complete variable domain reads GAGVSQSPRYKVAKRGQDVALRCDPISGHVSLFWYQQALGQGPEFLTYFQNEAQLDKSGLPSDRFFAERPEGSVSTLKIQRTQQEDSAVYLCASSLIQGSGYTFGSGTRLTVV.

V gene TRBV11-2 combines with J gene TRBJ2-5, with D unresolved. The V gene lost 5 bases and the J gene lost 2 bases, with 12 bases spanning the gap. The CDR3 totals 14 residues. Germline-derived CDR1 and CDR2 are SGHAT and FQNNGV. The CDR3 reads CASSARTRQETQYF. The CDR3 DNA reads as TGTGCCAGCAGCGCTCGGACGCGGCAAGAGACCCAGTACTTC.

This chain uses TRBV7-9 with TRBJ2-1; the D is unclear. The CDR3 covers 14 residues. Germline V gene data show CDR1 as SEHNR and CDR2 as FQNEAQ (reference sequence). Trimming took off 5 bases at V and 3 bases at J, with 11 bases between the two ends. The CDR3 bases are TGTGCCAGCAGCCTCAGCGATGACTACAATGAGCAGTTCTTC. It is translated as CASSLSDDYNEQFF.

This clonotype was recorded many times. The V gene is TRBV7-8, the J gene TRBJ2-3; 9 nucleotides align to TRBD1. The CDR3 consists of 17 residues. Per the germline V gene, CDR1 is SGHVS and CDR2 is FQNEAQ. Trimming at V came to 6 bases and at J to 3 bases, leaving 13 bases not matched to a gene. CDR3 bases: TGTGCCAGCAGTTCACGCAGGACCGGGACAGGGACAGATACGCAGTATTTT. Protein sequence: CASSSRRTGTGTDTQYF.

This clonotype was observed a handful of times. This chain uses TRBV4-3 with TRBJ2-1, with D possibly being TRBD2 (5 bases). V was pared by 1 base and J by 10 bases, with 17 bases between. CDR3 size: 15 residues. The germline CDR1 and CDR2 sequences are LGHNA and YSLEER. This CDR3 reads CASSQGGLGAREQFF. CDR3 in DNA: TGCGCCAGCAGCCAAGGAGGGCTAGGCGCTCGGGAGCAGTTCTTC.

This sequence joins TRBV19 and TRBJ1-2; 8 bases are shared with TRBD1. Germline V lookup: CDR1 LNHDA, CDR2 SQIVND (reference sequence). The CDR3 covers 13 residues. V was pared by 10 bases and J by 8 bases, with 12 bases of the junction left unmatched. The CDR3 DNA follows: TGTGCCACCGCGGACAGGGCTCTAATCGGCTACACCTTC. It encodes CATADRALIGYTF.

The rearrangement links TRBV4-2 to TRBJ2-2; D is unclear. Germline V gene data show CDR1 as LGHNA and CDR2 as YNFKEQ. Trimming took 0 bases from V and 5 from J, leaving 7 bases between them. This CDR3 spans 14 amino acids. The CDR3 protein is CASSQEGWTGELFF. For the CDR3, the DNA is TGTGCCAGCAGCCAAGAGGGGTGGACCGGGGAGCTGTTTTTT.